The 27 T cell receptor beta chains below were found in one sample sequenced in a study of shared clonotypes between healthy human individuals. Here immunoSEQ multiplex PCR was the method, and the copy in TCRdb shows in-frame clones only, minus some. The sample has over 2 million clones; 90% to 95% are singletons. Sequencing was done on a sample of naive CD4+ T cells sorted from blood. Subset indicated: CD45RA+ positively selected. The receptors stem from a man between 18 and 35 years old in good health.

The rearrangement joins TRBV4-1 to TRBJ2-1, with D uncertain. V lost 1 base to trimming and J lost 7 bases, with 20 bases between them. Germline V lookup: CDR1 MGHRA, CDR2 YSYEKL. This CDR3 region has 17 residues. This chain's CDR3 is CASSQGAALLGLNEQFF. CDR3 in DNA: TGCGCCAGCAGCCAAGGAGCCGCCCTCTTGGGATTGAATGAGCAGTTCTTC.

In DNA form, the CDR3 reads TGTGCCAGCAGCCTCTTGGGAACCTATAATTCACCCCTCCACTTT. The encoded protein is CASSLLGTYNSPLHF. The J gene is TRBJ1-6, the V gene TRBV9; D unresolved. Trimming cost V 4 bases and J 2 bases, with 10 bases left between them. The CDR3 consists of 15 residues. CDR1 is SGDLS and CDR2 is YYNGEE in the germline V gene.

This clone was observed many times. The J gene is TRBJ1-4, the V gene TRBV2; D uncertain. The germline CDR1 and CDR2 sequences are SNHLY and FYNNEI. V was shortened by 5 bases and J by 5 bases, with 6 bases between the two germline ends. This CDR3 is built from 12 residues. The CDR3 sequence is CASSPFNEKLFF. In DNA, the CDR3 is TGTGCCAGCAGTCCCTTCAATGAAAAACTGTTTTTT.

The chain carries TRBV2 and TRBJ1-6; 10 bases agree with TRBD1. V gave up 10 bases and J gave up 7 bases; unmatched junction bases: 7. CDR1 and CDR2 from the germline V gene are SNHLY and FYNNEI. The CDR3 covers 14 residues. As DNA, the CDR3 is TGTGCCACCACTCCGGGACAGGGGAATTCACCCCTCCACTTT. Its protein product is CATTPGQGNSPLHF.

V and J are TRBV2 and TRBJ2-3; D possibly uses TRBD1 or TRBD2 (5 bases each). Germline CDR1 and CDR2: SNHLY and FYNNEI. V was clipped by 7 bases and J by 2 bases, with 13 bases between them. CDR3 size: 14 residues. This chain's CDR3 is CASNRDGLTDTQYF. For the CDR3, the DNA is TGTGCCAGCAATAGGGACGGGCTCACAGATACGCAGTATTTT.

This chain connects TRBV10-3 to TRBJ2-3, with a possible D match to TRBD2 (5 bases). CDR3 length: 15 residues. Germline loops: CDR1 ENHRY, CDR2 SYGVKD. The V and J ends lost 0 bases and 0 bases respectively, with 7 bases between them. CDR3 DNA: TGTGCCATCAGTGAGTCGCAGCGGAGCACAGATACGCAGTATTTT. It codes for CAISESQRSTDTQYF.

This clone was seen a handful of times. Other DNA sequences in the sample encode the same CDR3. The chain couples TRBV5-1 to TRBJ2-7, with unresolved D. CDR3 length: 12 amino acids. Germline V gives CDR1 SGHRS, CDR2 YFSETQ. Trimming stripped 3 bases from V and 0 bases from J, with 4 bases between. CDR3 sequence (DNA): TGCGCCAGCAGCTCCGGCTCCTACGAGCAGTACTTC. This gives the protein CASSSGSYEQYF. Drawing the rest from reference TRBV5-1 and TRBJ2-7, the complete variable domain is KAGVTQTPRYLIKTRGQQVTLSCSPISGHRSVSWYQQTPGQGLQFLFEYFSETQRNKGNFPGRFSGRQFSNSRSEMNVSTLELGDSALYLCASSSGSYEQYFGPGTRLTVT.

The rearrangement uses TRBV5-6 and TRBJ1-3; no reliable D call. Germline V gives CDR1 SGHDT, CDR2 YYEEEE. Trimming took 3 bases from V and 2 from J, leaving 18 bases between them. The CDR3 has 17 amino acids. The CDR3 loop reads CASSSEGGKATGNTIYF. For the CDR3, the DNA is TGTGCCAGCAGCTCCGAAGGTGGGAAGGCAACTGGAAACACCATATATTTT.

Concerning this clone itself: This specimen includes other DNA sequences encoding the same CDR3. J is TRBJ1-5 and V is TRBV19; no definite D call. The germline CDR1 and CDR2 sequences are LNHDA and SQIVND (reference sequence). Trimming took off 3 bases at V and 4 bases at J, with 7 bases between the two ends. This CDR3 has 13 residues. CDR3 nucleotides: TGTGCCAGTAGTATTTCGGGGAATCAGCCCCAGCATTTT. Amino acids: CASSISGNQPQHF.

A word on this clone: In the same sample, other DNA sequences code for this CDR3. The J gene is TRBJ2-2, the V gene TRBV27, with 10 bases aligning to TRBD1. The CDR3 consists of 15 residues. CDR1 is MNHEY, CDR2 SMNVEV, per germline (reference sequence). Trimming removed 4 bases from V and 4 bases from J; junction bases left unmatched: 3. The CDR3 DNA follows: TGTGCCAGCAGTTCTTGGACAGGGGGCACCGGGGAGCTGTTTTTT. This codes for CASSSWTGGTGELFF.

The chain combines TRBV5-1 with TRBJ2-1; D may be TRBD2 (6 bases). This CDR3 has 13 amino acids. CDR1 SGHRS and CDR2 YFSETQ come from the germline V gene. The V and J ends lost 1 base and 9 bases respectively, with 11 bases between them. The CDR3 nucleotides read TGCGCCAGCAGCTTGAGCTGGGGAGGTGAGCAGTTCTTC. Encoded protein: CASSLSWGGEQFF.

The chain has TRBV30 and TRBJ2-5; D is uncertain. The CDR3 length is 13 residues. Germline V gene sequence: CDR1 GTSNPN, CDR2 SVGIG (reference sequence). V was pared by 2 bases and J by 2 bases, with 9 bases between. The CDR3 loop is CAWSRAAQETQYF. As DNA, the CDR3 is TGTGCCTGGAGTCGGGCAGCTCAAGAGACCCAGTACTTC. The whole variable domain, remainder taken from reference TRBV30 and TRBJ2-5, is SQTIHQWPATLVQPVGSPLSLECTVEGTSNPNLYWYRQAAGRGLQLLFYSVGIGQISSEVPQNLSASRPQDRQFILSSKKLLLSDSGFYLCAWSRAAQETQYFGPGTRLLVL.

This chain links TRBV2 with TRBJ2-7, with 7 bases fitting TRBD1. Trimming removed 8 bases from V and 4 bases from J; junction bases left unmatched: 5. This CDR3 region has 12 residues. The germline V gene encodes CDR1 SNHLY and CDR2 FYNNEI. This chain's CDR3 is CASGKGAYEQYF. CDR3 nucleotides: TGTGCCAGCGGGAAGGGGGCGTACGAGCAGTACTTC. Filled out from reference TRBV2 and TRBJ2-7, the complete variable domain reads EPEVTQTPSHQVTQMGQEVILRCVPISNHLYFYWYRQILGQKVEFLVSFYNNEISEKSEIFDDQFSVERPDGSNFTLKIRSTKLEDSAMYFCASGKGAYEQYFGPGTRLTVT.

This clone was picked up one time. The sample has other DNA sequences that encode this CDR3 too. The J gene is TRBJ1-1, the V gene TRBV6-5; D uncertain. V was pared by 2 bases and J by 5 bases, with 9 bases between. The CDR3 covers 13 residues. In germline, CDR1 is MNHEY, CDR2 SVGAGI. This CDR3 reads CASSYGPNTEAFF. The CDR3 coding sequence is TGTGCCAGCAGTTACGGGCCGAATACTGAAGCTTTCTTT.

A remark on this clone: The sample has other DNA sequences that encode this CDR3 too. This chain uses TRBV6-5 with TRBJ1-6, with D tentatively TRBD1 (5 bases). Germline-derived CDR1 and CDR2 are MNHEY and SVGAGI. Trimming pared 0 bases from V and 6 bases from J, leaving 6 bases between. This CDR3 is 14 amino acids long. The CDR3 DNA sequence: TGTGCCAGCAGTTACTCGGGGGGTAATTCACCCCTCCACTTT. It is translated as CASSYSGGNSPLHF.

The chain recombines TRBV6-6 with TRBJ2-2; D remains ambiguous. Per germline, CDR1 MNHNY and CDR2 SVGAGI (reference sequence). V gave up 2 bases and J gave up 5 bases, with 9 bases separating them. The CDR3 spans 14 residues. The CDR3 is CASSYVEGTGELFF. CDR3 DNA sequence: TGTGCCAGCAGTTACGTCGAAGGAACCGGGGAGCTGTTTTTT.

This clone showed up just a few times. The rearrangement links TRBV7-9 to TRBJ1-2, with 9 bases matching TRBD1. This CDR3 contains 13 residues. V trimming: 7 bases; J trimming: 7 bases; junction bases outside the gene matches: 7. Looked up from germline, CDR1 is SEHNR and CDR2 is FQNEAQ (reference sequence). CDR3 region: CASTLGQGIGYTF. The CDR3 DNA follows: TGTGCCAGCACCCTGGGACAGGGCATTGGCTACACCTTC.

This chain connects TRBV4-1 to TRBJ1-6; no reliable D call. CDR3 size: 17 residues. Germline values: CDR1 MGHRA, CDR2 YSYEKL. V was clipped by 0 bases and J by 1 base, with 10 bases between them. The chain's CDR3 is CASSQEEGFSYNSPLHF. CDR3 bases: TGCGCCAGCAGCCAAGAAGAGGGATTTTCCTATAATTCACCCCTCCACTTT.

The V and J genes are TRBV7-2 and TRBJ2-1; D remains unclear. CDR1 SGHTA and CDR2 FQGNSA come from the germline V gene. The CDR3 covers 13 residues. Trimming left V 5 bases short and J 5 bases short, with 10 bases between. DNA of the CDR3: TGTGCCAGCAGCGCCACCAGAGACAATGAGCAGTTCTTC. Translation: CASSATRDNEQFF.

The rearrangement joins TRBV30 to TRBJ2-1, with TRBD2 matching over 9 bases. The CDR3 sequence is 15 residues long. Per the germline V gene, CDR1 is GTSNPN and CDR2 is SVGIG (reference sequence). V dropped 3 bases and J dropped 8; count of bases not matched to a gene: 11. CDR3 in amino acids: CAWSGLARLDDEQFF. The DNA of the CDR3 is TGTGCCTGGAGCGGACTAGCGAGGTTGGATGATGAGCAGTTCTTC.

The chain recombines TRBV12-5 with TRBJ2-7; tentatively, D is TRBD2 (6 bases). The CDR3 runs 13 residues. Germline values: CDR1 LGHNT, CDR2 FRNRAP. The V gene lost 3 bases and the J gene lost 4 bases, with 10 bases spanning the gap. The CDR3 DNA follows: TGTGCTAGTGGTTTCCGGGGGACGTACGAGCAGTACTTC. This encodes CASGFRGTYEQYF.

This clone was observed a single time. The chain is built from TRBV7-2 and TRBJ1-2, with 10 nucleotides matching TRBD1. The V gene end was trimmed by 4 bases and the J gene end by 1 base; junction bases not matched to a gene: 3. The CDR3 spans 15 residues. CDR1 is SGHTA, CDR2 FQGNSA, per germline. CDR3 DNA sequence: TGTGCCAGCAGCTCTCGGGACAGGGGTAACTATGGCTACACCTTC. It is translated as CASSSRDRGNYGYTF.

A word on this clone: A much larger clone differs by one base, so this may be a read error. The sample carries other DNA sequences with the same CDR3. This chain links TRBV28 with TRBJ1-1, with D perhaps matching TRBD1 (6 bases). Deletions cut 3 bases from V and 1 base from J, with 6 bases between. The germline CDR1 and CDR2 sequences are MDHEN and SYDVKM. The CDR3 totals 13 residues. The chain's CDR3 is CASSFRGNTEAFF. CDR3 bases: TGTGCCAGCAGTTTCAGGGGGAACACTGAAGCTTTCTTT.

The chain carries TRBV5-1 and TRBJ1-6; TRBD1 aligns across 11 bases. Germline CDR1 is SGHRS and CDR2 is YFSETQ. The CDR3 runs to 16 residues. Trimming at V came to 4 bases and at J to 8 bases, leaving 8 bases not matched to a gene. This chain's CDR3 is CASSPRTGGSYSPLHF. In nucleotides, the CDR3 is TGCGCCAGCAGCCCAAGGACAGGGGGCTCGTATTCACCCCTCCACTTT.

The chain joins TRBV2 to TRBJ2-7, with 7 bases that match TRBD1. Germline assignment: CDR1 SNHLY and CDR2 FYNNEI. The CDR3 spans 15 residues. Trimming cost V 6 bases and J 0 bases; bases outside gene matches: 8. In DNA, the CDR3 is TGTGCCAGCAGGGGCAGACAGGGAAGCTCCTACGAGCAGTACTTC. This encodes CASRGRQGSSYEQYF.

The chain employs TRBV7-2 and TRBJ1-4; D gene unclear. CDR1 is SGHTA and CDR2 is FQGNSA in the germline V gene. Trimming took off 5 bases at V and 0 bases at J, with 10 bases between the two ends. CDR3 size: 15 residues. The CDR3 reads CASSPRLPTNEKLFF. CDR3 DNA: TGTGCCAGCAGCCCCCGCTTACCAACTAATGAAAAACTGTTTTTT.

This clone was detected once. The J gene is TRBJ1-5, the V gene TRBV19; tentative D call: TRBD1 (5 bases). The CDR3 covers 16 residues. CDR1 is LNHDA and CDR2 is SQIVND in the germline V gene (reference sequence). The germline V and J ends were trimmed by 3 bases and 6 bases, with 18 bases remaining between them. CDR3 region: CASSMAQRGLSQPQHF. The CDR3 DNA reads TGTGCCAGTAGTATGGCCCAGCGGGGCCTGAGTCAGCCCCAGCATTTT. The full variable domain, rest sourced from reference TRBV19 and TRBJ1-5, is DGGITQSPKYLFRKEGQNVTLSCEQNLNHDAMYWYRQDPGQGLRLIYYSQIVNDFQKGDIAEGYSVSREKKESFPLTVTSAQKNPTAFYLCASSMAQRGLSQPQHFGDGTRLSIL.